Sequencing of this T cell receptor beta chain was carried out in a study of cytomegalovirus exposure and HLA in healthy donors. 13 Jbeta primers and 60 Vbeta primers were used for the PCR. This table comes from immunoSEQ multiplex PCR, and its TCRdb copy is limited to in-frame clones, with some not included. The sample lists approximately 220,000 clones, 60% to 80% seen once, with 1.5% to 2% in the top ten. Sequenced material: PBMCs. The receptor comes from a woman between 25 and 40 years old in good health and CMV-seronegative.

The CDR3 loop reads CASSAAGSTDTQYF. The CDR3 nucleotides read TGCGCCAGCAGTGCCGCGGGGAGCACAGATACGCAGTATTTT. This chain uses TRBV10-1 with TRBJ2-3, with TRBD2 as a possible D gene (6 bases). V was clipped by 4 bases and J by 0 bases, with 8 bases between them. Germline CDR1 and CDR2: WNHNN and SYGVQD (reference sequence). The CDR3 covers 14 residues.